The next 15 T cell receptor beta chains were all read from a single sample in a study of molecular identifiers for immune sequencing clone quantification. TCRdb recomputed calls from the PCR reads with MiXCR, one row per CDR3 protein. The sample lists a few hundred thousand distinct CDR3 sequences; about 26% were seen once. Sequencing was performed on naive CD8+ T cells from blood, with Jurkat cell RNA spiked in. The subset is: FACS-sorted CD8+CD4-CCR7+CD45RA+ naive T cells. These receptors were collected from a human donor in good health. Some libraries in this study had Jurkat cell RNA spiked in.

The chain uses TRBV9 and TRBJ2-2; D is undetermined. Germline loops: CDR1 SGDLS, CDR2 YYNGEE. The CDR3 has 16 residues. Between the trimmed V and J ends, which lost 0 bases and 0 bases, there was a span of 9 bases. The CDR3 is CASSVVPQANTGELFF. The DNA of the CDR3 is TGTGCCAGCAGCGTAGTTCCGCAAGCGAACACCGGGGAGCTGTTTTTT.

This clonotype was seen more than once but under ten times. J is TRBJ2-4 and V is TRBV11-2; 8 nucleotides match TRBD2. V dropped 1 base and J dropped 8; count of bases not matched to a gene: 7. The CDR3 contains 15 residues. From germline, CDR1 is SGHAT and CDR2 FQNNGV. The CDR3, as DNA: TGTGCCAGCAGCTTAGGCGGGGGGCTGGGGGACATTCAGTACTTC. Its protein is CASSLGGGLGDIQYF.

The V gene is TRBV11-2, the J gene TRBJ2-1, with 9 bases matching TRBD1. The CDR3 consists of 14 residues. V shed 5 bases and J 5 bases; nucleotides not matched to a gene: 4. CDR1 is SGHAT and CDR2 is FQNNGV in the germline V gene. The CDR3 loop reads CASSTGQGHNEQFF. The DNA for the CDR3 is TGTGCCAGCAGCACGGGACAGGGACACAATGAGCAGTTCTTC.

This clonotype was counted a few times. The V call is TRBV6-5, the J call TRBJ2-7; D gene ambiguous. The CDR3 has 14 amino acids. V shed 6 bases and J shed 4 bases, with 16 bases lying between them. Germline V gene data show CDR1 as MNHEY and CDR2 as SVGAGI. The CDR3 DNA is TGTGCCAGCAGCTTACTCGAGACACGATACGAGCAGTACTTC. Translating gives CASSLLETRYEQYF.

V usage is TRBV30 and J usage is TRBJ2-7; D is undetermined. CDR1 and CDR2 from the germline V gene are GTSNPN and SVGIG (reference sequence). V was clipped by 2 bases and J by 5 bases, with 7 bases between them. The CDR3 has 11 amino acids. The CDR3 loop is CAWSLINEQYF. CDR3 bases: TGTGCCTGGAGTCTAATTAACGAGCAGTACTTC.

In regard to this clonotype: This may be a read error, as it is one base from a much larger clone. The J gene is TRBJ2-5, the V gene TRBV28; 7 nucleotides align to TRBD1. The V segment lost 8 bases and the J segment 3 bases; nucleotides outside the gene matches: 12. Per germline, CDR1 MDHEN and CDR2 SYDVKM. The CDR3 is made up of 15 amino acids. CDR3 sequence reads: CASGYGTEGEETQYF. DNA of the CDR3: TGTGCCAGCGGTTACGGGACAGAGGGCGAAGAGACCCAGTACTTC.

The table lists this clonotype with a few counts. The chain joins TRBV12-5 to TRBJ1-1, with a tentative D call TRBD1 (6 bases). Trimming took 7 bases from V and 5 from J, leaving 20 bases between them. This CDR3 has 15 residues. The germline gives CDR1 LGHNT, CDR2 FRNRAP. CDR3: CASEEGGGLLTEAFF. The CDR3 bases are TGTGCTAGTGAAGAGGGGGGGGGTTTATTGACTGAAGCTTTCTTT. The full variable domain, rest sourced from reference TRBV12-5 and TRBJ1-1, is DARVTQTPRHKVTEMGQEVTMRCQPILGHNTVFWYRQTMMQGLELLAYFRNRAPLDDSGMPKDRFSAEMPDATLATLKIQPSEPRDSAVYFCASEEGGGLLTEAFFGQGTRLTVV.

This clonotype came up a few times. The J gene is TRBJ1-1, the V gene TRBV7-9, with D hard to call. From germline, CDR1 is SEHNR and CDR2 FQNEAQ (reference sequence). CDR3 length equals 16 residues. The ends were cut back, 2 bases at V and 4 bases at J, with 17 bases in the middle. CDR3 in amino acids: CASSLFFGQAGTEAFF. In DNA, the CDR3 is TGTGCCAGCAGCTTATTTTTCGGGCAGGCTGGCACTGAAGCTTTCTTT.

Turning to this clonotype: Given a much more abundant clone one base away, this may be a read error. The chain combines TRBV4-1 with TRBJ1-5; perhaps TRBD1 as D (6 bases). Germline CDR1 MGHRA, CDR2 YSYEKL. CDR3 length: 15 residues. Here the CDR3 reads CASSQRTVSNPPQHF. In DNA, the CDR3 is TGCGCCAGCAGCCAGAGGACAGTCAGCAATCCGCCCCAGCATTTT.

Concerning this clonotype: One end of the junction varies from germline; a read error may be responsible. The chain is built from TRBV7-6 and TRBJ2-6, with a weak D call TRBD1 (6 bases). CDR1 is SGHVS, CDR2 FNYEAQ, per germline. This CDR3 region has 15 residues. The CDR3 is CASRLAGAGATVLPF. In DNA form, the CDR3 reads TGTGCCAGCCGCCTCGCAGGGGCTGGGGCCACCGTCCTGCCTTTC.

This clonotype was picked up many times. This chain uses TRBV29-1 with TRBJ2-3; D remains unclear. Germline lookup yields CDR1 SQVTM and CDR2 ANQGSEA. V was pared by 6 bases and J by 4 bases, with 8 bases between. CDR3 size: 11 residues. DNA for the CDR3: TGCAGCGTCGCGTTGGCAGATACGCAGTATTTT. It encodes CSVALADTQYF.

This clonotype has more than one count but fewer than ten. The chain uses TRBV19 and TRBJ2-3; 11 bases align to TRBD2. Germline CDR1 reads LNHDA; CDR2 reads SQIVND (reference sequence). Trimming at V came to 3 bases and at J to 1 base, leaving 3 bases not matched to a gene. The CDR3 is made up of 16 amino acids. CDR3 sequence: CASSMGLAVGTDTQYF. CDR3 nucleotides: TGTGCCAGTAGTATGGGACTAGCGGTGGGCACAGATACGCAGTATTTT.

The chain carries TRBV27 and TRBJ2-7; the D gene is possibly TRBD1 (5 bases). Germline CDR1 reads MNHEY; CDR2 reads SMNVEV (reference sequence). V was clipped by 3 bases and J by 2 bases, with 11 bases between them. The CDR3 runs 14 residues. CDR3 DNA: TGTGCCAGCAGTTTCACAGGCAAGACCTACGAGCAGTACTTC. This translates into CASSFTGKTYEQYF.

The V gene is TRBV27, the J gene TRBJ1-1; D call uncertain. The CDR3 runs 15 residues. Germline V gene data show CDR1 as MNHEY and CDR2 as SMNVEV (reference sequence). V lost 8 bases, J lost 2 bases, and 18 bases lay in between. The CDR3 loop reads CASLNHGDINTEAFF. DNA of the CDR3: TGTGCCAGCCTCAACCATGGAGACATTAACACTGAAGCTTTCTTT.

This clonotype was seen a handful of times. The chain is built from TRBV7-9 and TRBJ2-7, with TRBD1 identical over 9 bases. This CDR3 region has 18 residues. Germline V gives CDR1 SEHNR, CDR2 FQNEAQ (reference sequence). J lost 6 bases, V lost 4 bases, and 19 bases had no gene match. Here the CDR3 reads CASSSPTTAGTGLVEQYF. Written as DNA, the CDR3 is TGTGCCAGCAGCTCGCCAACGACAGCCGGGACAGGGTTGGTCGAGCAGTACTTC.